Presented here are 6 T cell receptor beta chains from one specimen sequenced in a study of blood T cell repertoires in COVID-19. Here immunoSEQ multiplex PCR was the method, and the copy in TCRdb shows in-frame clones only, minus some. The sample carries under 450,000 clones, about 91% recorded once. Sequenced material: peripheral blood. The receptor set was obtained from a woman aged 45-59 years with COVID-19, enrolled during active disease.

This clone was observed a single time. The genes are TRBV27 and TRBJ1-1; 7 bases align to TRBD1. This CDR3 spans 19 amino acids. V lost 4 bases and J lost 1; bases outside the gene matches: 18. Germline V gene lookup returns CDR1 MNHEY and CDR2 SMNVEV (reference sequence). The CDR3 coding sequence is TGTGCCAGCAGTTCACCAGCGCTAGACAGGGCAGATGGGAACACTGAAGCTTTCTTT. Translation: CASSSPALDRADGNTEAFF.

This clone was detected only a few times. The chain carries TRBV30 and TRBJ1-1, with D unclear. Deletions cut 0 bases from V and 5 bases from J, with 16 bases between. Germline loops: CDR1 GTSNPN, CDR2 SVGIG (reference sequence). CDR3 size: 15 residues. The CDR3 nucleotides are TGTGCCTGGAGTGTATTTCCGGAGGTGGGGACTGAAGCTTTCTTT. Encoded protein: CAWSVFPEVGTEAFF. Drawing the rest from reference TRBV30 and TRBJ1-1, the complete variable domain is SQTIHQWPATLVQPVGSPLSLECTVEGTSNPNLYWYRQAAGRGLQLLFYSVGIGQISSEVPQNLSASRPQDRQFILSSKKLLLSDSGFYLCAWSVFPEVGTEAFFGQGTRLTVV.

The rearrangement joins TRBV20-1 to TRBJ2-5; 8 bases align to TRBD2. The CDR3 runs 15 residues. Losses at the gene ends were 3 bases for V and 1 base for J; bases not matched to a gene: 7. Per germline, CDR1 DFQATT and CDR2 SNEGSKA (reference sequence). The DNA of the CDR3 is TGCAGTGCTAGTCCCCGGACTAGCAGCCAAGAGACCCAGTACTTC. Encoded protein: CSASPRTSSQETQYF.

This CDR3 reads CATGKPGQGNTGELFF. CDR3 in DNA: TGTGCCACCGGGAAGCCGGGACAGGGGAACACCGGGGAGCTGTTTTTT. The chain links TRBV24-1 to TRBJ2-2; 9 bases fit TRBD1. Germline V gene data show CDR1 as KGHDR and CDR2 as SFDVKD. J was trimmed by 1 base and V by 9 bases; bases with no gene match: 8. The CDR3 contains 16 residues.

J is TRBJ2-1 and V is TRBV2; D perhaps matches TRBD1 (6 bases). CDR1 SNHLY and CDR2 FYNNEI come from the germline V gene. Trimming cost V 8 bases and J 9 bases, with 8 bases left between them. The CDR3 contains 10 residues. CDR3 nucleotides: TGTGCCAGCTCGGACAGTGAGCAGTTCTTC. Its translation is CASSDSEQFF.

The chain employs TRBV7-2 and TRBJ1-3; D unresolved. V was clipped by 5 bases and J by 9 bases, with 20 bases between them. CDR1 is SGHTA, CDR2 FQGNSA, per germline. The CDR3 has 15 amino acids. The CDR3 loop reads CASSPEILWEGTIYF. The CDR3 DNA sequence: TGTGCCAGCAGCCCAGAGATCCTATGGGAGGGCACCATATATTTT.